Following are 18 T cell receptor beta chains from one sample sequenced in a study of blood T cell repertoires in COVID-19. The data were produced by immunoSEQ multiplex PCR, yet TCRdb's version contains in-frame clones alone and is incomplete. In the table there are fewer than 600,000 clones, approximately 92% of which are singletons. The sample taken for sequencing was peripheral blood. These receptors were taken from a man aged 18 to 30 with COVID-19, enrolled during active disease.

The CDR3: CASSYASSDGAGELFF. The CDR3 DNA sequence: TGTGCCAGCAGTTACGCATCATCCGACGGGGCCGGGGAGCTGTTTTTT. The chain employs TRBV6-5 and TRBJ2-2; possible D gene TRBD2, 5 bases. Trimming removed 2 bases from V and 6 bases from J, with 16 bases in between. The V gene's germline CDR1 is MNHEY and CDR2 SVGAGI. The CDR3 consists of 16 residues.

The chain uses TRBV7-9 and TRBJ1-1; 8 bases fit TRBD1. CDR1 and CDR2 from the germline V gene are SEHNR and FQNEAQ (reference sequence). The CDR3 is 16 amino acids. V shed 3 bases and J 4 bases; nucleotides not matched to a gene: 10. Here the CDR3 DNA reads TGTGCCAGCAGCTTGGCAGCAGGGGGCGGGAGCACTGAAGCTTTCTTT. Translation gives CASSLAAGGGSTEAFF.

V usage is TRBV27 and J usage is TRBJ2-3; 9 nucleotides agree with TRBD2. The V gene's germline CDR1 is MNHEY and CDR2 SMNVEV (reference sequence). This CDR3 spans 15 amino acids. The trim removed 5 bases at V and 2 bases at J, leaving 5 bases unmatched. The DNA of the CDR3 is TGTGCCAGCAGTAGGATAGCGGGGGCCACAGATACGCAGTATTTT. Protein sequence: CASSRIAGATDTQYF.

The chain employs TRBV4-2 and TRBJ2-7, with 8 bases matching TRBD2. This CDR3 comprises 15 residues. After removal of 2 bases from V and 1 base from J, the junction contained 4 bases not matched to a gene. The germline gives CDR1 LGHNA, CDR2 YNFKEQ. CDR3 amino acids: CASSQRRGGSYEQYF. DNA for the CDR3: TGTGCCAGCAGCCAACGACGCGGGGGGTCCTACGAGCAGTACTTC.

The chain links TRBV24-1 to TRBJ2-1; the D gene is possibly TRBD2 (6 bases). The V gene lost 4 bases and the J gene lost 4 bases, with 16 bases spanning the gap. CDR1 KGHDR and CDR2 SFDVKD come from the germline V gene. CDR3 size: 16 residues. CDR3 protein: CATSESLARGYNEQFF. CDR3 sequence (DNA): TGTGCCACCAGTGAGTCGCTAGCGAGAGGTTACAATGAGCAGTTCTTC.

The chain has TRBV6-5 and TRBJ2-7, with D unclear. Looked up from germline, CDR1 is MNHEY and CDR2 is SVGAGI. Trimming removed 6 bases from V and 4 bases from J, with 13 bases in between. The CDR3 has 13 amino acids. The CDR3 region is CASSSGPPYEQYF. The CDR3 DNA reads TGTGCCAGCAGCTCCGGTCCCCCGTACGAGCAGTACTTC.

V and J are TRBV7-6 and TRBJ2-2; no definite D call. This CDR3 has 15 amino acids. Germline CDR1 SGHVS, CDR2 FNYEAQ. Trimming removed 3 bases at V and 1 base at J, with 9 bases between. The CDR3 spells CASSFVAQNTGELFF. For the CDR3, the DNA is TGTGCCAGCAGCTTTGTTGCACAGAACACCGGGGAGCTGTTTTTT.

The gene calls are TRBV15 and TRBJ2-2, with 14 bases identical to TRBD2. This CDR3 region has 17 residues. CDR1 is LNHNV, CDR2 YYDKDF, per germline (reference sequence). J was trimmed by 7 bases and V by 1 base; bases with no gene match: 5. CDR3 coding DNA: TGTGCCACCAGCAGAGGGGGACTAGCGGGAGAGGTCGGGGAGCTGTTTTTT. Encoded protein: CATSRGGLAGEVGELFF.

The chain recombines TRBV5-4 with TRBJ2-4; TRBD1 is a possible D gene (6 bases). CDR3 length equals 13 residues. The V gene lost 4 bases and the J gene lost 8 bases, with 13 bases spanning the gap. Per germline, CDR1 SGHNT and CDR2 YYREEE (reference sequence). The DNA for the CDR3 is TGTGCCAGCAGCGGGTCAGCAGGGGACATTCAGTACTTC. This encodes CASSGSAGDIQYF.

V gene TRBV5-6 combines with J gene TRBJ2-5; TRBD1 matches 7 bases. The CDR3 is made up of 13 amino acids. CDR1 is SGHDT and CDR2 is YYEEEE in the germline V gene. The trim removed 4 bases at V and 4 bases at J, leaving 4 bases unmatched. The CDR3 is CASSRQGVETQYF. CDR3 DNA sequence: TGTGCCAGCAGCCGTCAGGGGGTAGAGACCCAGTACTTC.

The genes are TRBV19 and TRBJ2-7; D gene ambiguous. There are 11 residues in the CDR3. V was shortened by 8 bases and J by 5 bases, with 10 bases between the two germline ends. In germline, CDR1 is LNHDA, CDR2 SQIVND (reference sequence). CDR3 in amino acids: CASLQEHEQYF. CDR3 DNA sequence: TGTGCCAGTCTCCAGGAACACGAGCAGTACTTC.

The chain links TRBV9 to TRBJ2-1; D remains unclear. Germline V gene lookup returns CDR1 SGDLS and CDR2 YYNGEE. CDR3 length: 16 residues. V lost 0 bases and J lost 2, with 12 bases in between. The CDR3 nucleotides are TGTGCCAGCAGCGTAGCTACGCGTCCCACCTACAATGAGCAGTTCTTC. It yields the protein CASSVATRPTYNEQFF.

The chain has TRBV2 and TRBJ2-1, with 8 bases identical to TRBD2. The CDR3 is 14 amino acids. V lost 8 bases and J lost 5; bases outside the gene matches: 8. CDR1 SNHLY and CDR2 FYNNEI come from the germline V gene. The CDR3 DNA reads TGTGCCAGCCTCGGGCTAGCGGGTAACAATGAGCAGTTCTTC. Protein: CASLGLAGNNEQFF. Combining the CDR3 with reference TRBV2 and TRBJ2-1 gives the whole variable domain EPEVTQTPSHQVTQMGQEVILRCVPISNHLYFYWYRQILGQKVEFLVSFYNNEISEKSEIFDDQFSVERPDGSNFTLKIRSTKLEDSAMYFCASLGLAGNNEQFFGPGTRLTVL.

The CDR3 loop reads CAWGQWDSTTDTQYF. The DNA of the CDR3 is TGTGCCTGGGGCCAATGGGACTCCACGACAGATACGCAGTATTTT. The chain combines TRBV30 with TRBJ2-3; D perhaps matches TRBD2 (6 bases). Deletions cut 5 bases from V and 3 bases from J, with 18 bases between. The germline gives CDR1 GTSNPN, CDR2 SVGIG (reference sequence). The CDR3 has 15 residues. Variable domain in full (rest from reference TRBV30 and TRBJ2-3): SQTIHQWPATLVQPVGSPLSLECTVEGTSNPNLYWYRQAAGRGLQLLFYSVGIGQISSEVPQNLSASRPQDRQFILSSKKLLLSDSGFYLCAWGQWDSTTDTQYFGPGTRLTVL.

The genes are TRBV6-6 and TRBJ2-7, with TRBD2 identical over 8 bases. With 7 bases clipped from V and 5 bases from J, the junction kept 10 bases outside the gene matches. CDR3 length: 14 amino acids. The germline V gene has CDR1 MNHNY and CDR2 SVGAGI (reference sequence). CDR3 sequence: CASTIRGGPHEQYF. CDR3 nucleotide sequence: TGTGCCAGCACCATCCGCGGGGGGCCCCACGAGCAGTACTTC.

This clone is a singleton in its sample. The chain joins TRBV7-8 to TRBJ2-7; 10 bases agree with TRBD2. J gave up 1 base and V 1 base, and 1 base lay outside the gene matches. CDR3 length equals 15 residues. Germline V CDR1 and CDR2: SGHVS, FQNEAQ. The CDR3 spells CASSLEAGGSYEQYF. The CDR3 coding sequence is TGTGCCAGCAGCTTAGAAGCGGGGGGGTCCTACGAGCAGTACTTC.

The CDR3 nucleotides read TGCGCCAGCAGCTTGGGGCCGACGGGAGCTTTCTTT. Protein: CASSLGPTGAFF. This sequence joins TRBV5-1 and TRBJ1-1, with D uncertain. The germline V and J ends were trimmed by 0 bases and 10 bases, with 10 bases remaining between them. This CDR3 is 12 amino acids long. Germline V CDR1 and CDR2: SGHRS, YFSETQ.

The chain couples TRBV12-3 or TRBV12-4 to TRBJ1-3, with D unclear. This CDR3 has 11 residues. Trimming left V 3 bases short and J 8 bases short, with 5 bases between. Here the CDR3 reads CASSLADTIYF. DNA for the CDR3: TGTGCCAGCAGTTTGGCCGACACCATATATTTT.